This TCR beta chain was sequenced in a study of identical twins (dated by TCRdb to 2015 to 2016). General notes on the study: TCR alpha and beta repertoires from monozygotic twins, unrelated adults of various ages and cord blood were deep-sequenced to test whether fetal clonotypes persist. Replicate twin experiments were performed at different times using different library preparation protocols to rule out contamination. The paper's findings and limits, for the study overall: A weaker excess of twin sharing was found in beta out-of-frame sequences because the signal-to-noise ratio was lowered by fewer shared sequences. Because the same donors could not be followed over many years, conclusions were based on cross-sectional statistical analysis. Compared with coincidental sharing between unrelated individuals, out-of-frame TCR alpha sequences shared between twins had an excess of sequences with low generation probability. Zero-insertion analyses could be partly confounded by invariant T cells such as MAIT and iNKT, though diverse VJ usage argued against such confounding for most clonotypes. Fewer insertions were carried by abundant cord blood beta clonotypes, a similar but weaker trend appeared in young adult naive repertoires, and no such trend appeared in memory repertoires. Recombination models systematically underestimated out-of-frame TCR alpha sharing in monozygotic twins but agreed with sharing between unrelated individuals.

Only healthy Caucasian donors were included. The twin cohort comprised three pairs of female monozygotic twins, all aged roughly 18 to 30 years. Positive isolation kits from Invitrogen were used to isolate CD4+ and CD8+ T cell populations. On this clonotype: Its antigen remains undetermined. One base away there is no much larger clone; base qualities are not given.

The germline V gene (reference sequence) sets CDR1 to GTSNPN and CDR2 to SVGIG. After removal of 4 bases from V and 2 bases from J, the junction retains 9 bases not matched to a gene. The CDR3 runs 15 amino acids, cysteine and phenylalanine included. The retained sequence is limited to the CDR3, 45 bases, with the frame set at the first base. The library relied on 5' RACE. The instrument given in TCRdb is Illumina HiSeq 2000. Template switching added a universal primer binding site, and the final cDNA carried a unique molecular identifier that allowed TCR cDNA molecules to be counted accurately. Specific primers in the conserved constant-segment region were used to synthesize first-strand cDNA for TCR alpha and beta chains. Each cDNA library was double barcoded, with a SMART-Mk sample barcode plus Illumina barcodes, to control for contamination. TruSeq adapter sequences and Illumina sample barcodes were added in two successive PCR steps. The Illumina HiSeq platform was used with custom primers to sequence TCR alpha and beta cDNA libraries. The authors' analysis ran thus. MiGEC was used to process raw reads and extract unique molecular identifiers, and MiXCR was used to find CDR3 positions. For each individual, recombination models were inferred using an EM algorithm with the repgenHMM and IGoR tools. The analysis of shared clonotypes was done with the tcR package in R, with sharing normalized by the product of cloneset sizes. To study raw recombination without the effects of thymic and clonal selection, out-of-frame nonproductive sequences were analyzed. TCRdb ran its own pipeline on the public reads, namely fastp trimming at Q25 and MiXCR clone calling, and kept in-frame beta chains. Entries are consolidated by CDR3 protein sequence, retaining the most common genes and DNA. TCRdb's processing, not the study's, gives the V and J calls here. A total of 400,000 to 550,000 distinct CDR3 sequences appear in this sample, roughly an eighth of them only once. The ten largest clones add up to around 0.98% of the sample.

This same sample was also part of a study on yellow fever vaccine responses in identical twins. That second publication adds: The T cell response to vaccination in identical twins was reported by the authors to appear partly convergent and partly personalized. Focusing on identical twins, the study followed the T cell clones that responded to the vaccine, and did so with precision.

The sample was CD4+ T cells sorted from blood. The chain links TRBV30 with TRBJ2-7, and 9 junction bases match TRBD1. This TCR was sampled from a woman between 18 and 30 years old in good health. The DNA sequence is given as TGTGCCTGGACTCTAGGACAGGGGTACGCCTACGAGCAGTACTTC. Translated, it reads CAWTLGQGYAYEQYF.